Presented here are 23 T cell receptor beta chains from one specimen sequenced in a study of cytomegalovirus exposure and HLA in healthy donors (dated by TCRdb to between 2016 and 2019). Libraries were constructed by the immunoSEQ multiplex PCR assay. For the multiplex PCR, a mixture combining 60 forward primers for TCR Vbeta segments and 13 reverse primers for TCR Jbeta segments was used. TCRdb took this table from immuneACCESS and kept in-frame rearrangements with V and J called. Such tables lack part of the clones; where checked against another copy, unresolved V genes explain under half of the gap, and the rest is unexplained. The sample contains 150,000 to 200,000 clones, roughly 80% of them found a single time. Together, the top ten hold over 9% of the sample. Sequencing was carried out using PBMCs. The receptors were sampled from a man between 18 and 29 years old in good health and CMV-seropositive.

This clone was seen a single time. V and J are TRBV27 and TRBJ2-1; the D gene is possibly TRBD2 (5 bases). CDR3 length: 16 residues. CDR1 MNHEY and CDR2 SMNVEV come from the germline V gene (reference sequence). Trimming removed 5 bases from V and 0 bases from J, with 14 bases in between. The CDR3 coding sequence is TGTGCCAGCAGTAAGATGAAAGGGAGCTCCTACAATGAGCAGTTCTTC. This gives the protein CASSKMKGSSYNEQFF.

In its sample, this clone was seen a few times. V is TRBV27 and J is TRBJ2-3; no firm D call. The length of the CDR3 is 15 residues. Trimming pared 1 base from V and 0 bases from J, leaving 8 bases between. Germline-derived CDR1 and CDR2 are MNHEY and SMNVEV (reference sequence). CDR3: CASSLYATSTDTQYF. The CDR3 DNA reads TGTGCCAGCAGTTTATATGCTACTAGCACAGATACGCAGTATTTT.

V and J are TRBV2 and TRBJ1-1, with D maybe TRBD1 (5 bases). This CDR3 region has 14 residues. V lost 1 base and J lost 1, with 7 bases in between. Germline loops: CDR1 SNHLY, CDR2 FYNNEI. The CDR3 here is CASSEDRSNTEAFF. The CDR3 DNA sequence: TGTGCCAGCAGTGAAGACAGGTCGAACACTGAAGCTTTCTTT.

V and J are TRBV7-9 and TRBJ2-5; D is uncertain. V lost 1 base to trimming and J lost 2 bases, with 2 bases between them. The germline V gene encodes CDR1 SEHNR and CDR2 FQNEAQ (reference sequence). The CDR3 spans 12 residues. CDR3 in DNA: TGTGCCAGCAGCTTAGTACAAGAGACCCAGTACTTC. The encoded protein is CASSLVQETQYF.

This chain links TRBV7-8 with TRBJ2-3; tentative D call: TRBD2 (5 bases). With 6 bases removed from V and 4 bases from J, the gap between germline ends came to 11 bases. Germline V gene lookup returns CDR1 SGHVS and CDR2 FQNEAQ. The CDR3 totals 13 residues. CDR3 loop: CASRSTSADTQYF. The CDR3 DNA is TGTGCCAGCAGATCCACTAGTGCAGATACGCAGTATTTT.

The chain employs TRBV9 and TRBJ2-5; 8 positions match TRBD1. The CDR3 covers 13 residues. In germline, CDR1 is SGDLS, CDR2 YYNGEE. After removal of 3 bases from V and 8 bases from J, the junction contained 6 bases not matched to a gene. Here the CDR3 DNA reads TGTGCCAGCAGCGCAGGGGGCGGGCGTACCCAGTACTTC. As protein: CASSAGGGRTQYF.

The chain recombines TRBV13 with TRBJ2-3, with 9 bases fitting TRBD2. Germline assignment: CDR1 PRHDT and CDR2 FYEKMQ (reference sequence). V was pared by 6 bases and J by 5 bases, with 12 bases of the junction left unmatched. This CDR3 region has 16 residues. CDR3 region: CASSTSAGGRGDTQYF. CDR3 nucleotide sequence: TGTGCCAGCAGTACAAGCGCGGGAGGGCGTGGAGATACGCAGTATTTT.

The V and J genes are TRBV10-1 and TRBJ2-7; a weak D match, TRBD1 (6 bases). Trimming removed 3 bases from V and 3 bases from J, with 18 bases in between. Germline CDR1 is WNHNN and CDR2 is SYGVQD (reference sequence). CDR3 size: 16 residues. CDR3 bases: TGCGCCAGCAGTGATGGGCCATTGGGACACCTCTACGAGCAGTACTTC. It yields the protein CASSDGPLGHLYEQYF.

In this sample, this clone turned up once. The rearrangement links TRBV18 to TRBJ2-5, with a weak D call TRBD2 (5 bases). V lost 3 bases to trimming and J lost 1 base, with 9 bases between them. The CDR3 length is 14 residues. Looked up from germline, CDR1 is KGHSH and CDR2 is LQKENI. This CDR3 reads CASSPRAVQETQYF. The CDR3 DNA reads TGTGCCAGCTCACCGCGGGCAGTCCAAGAGACCCAGTACTTC.

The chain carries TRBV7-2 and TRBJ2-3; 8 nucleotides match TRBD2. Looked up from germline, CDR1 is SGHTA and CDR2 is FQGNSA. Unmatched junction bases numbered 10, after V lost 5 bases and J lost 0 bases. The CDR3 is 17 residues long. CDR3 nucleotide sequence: TGTGCCAGCAGCCTCCCGGCGGGGGGACCTAGCACAGATACGCAGTATTTT. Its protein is CASSLPAGGPSTDTQYF. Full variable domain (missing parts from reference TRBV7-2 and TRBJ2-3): GAGVSQSPSNKVTEKGKDVELRCDPISGHTALYWYRQSLGQGLEFLIYFQGNSAPDKSGLPSDRFSAERTGGSVSTLTIQRTQQEDSAVYLCASSLPAGGPSTDTQYFGPGTRLTVL.

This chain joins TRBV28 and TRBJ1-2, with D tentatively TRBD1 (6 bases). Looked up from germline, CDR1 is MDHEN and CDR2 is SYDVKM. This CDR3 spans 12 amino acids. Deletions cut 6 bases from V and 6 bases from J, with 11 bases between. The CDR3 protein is CASRIGQHGYTF. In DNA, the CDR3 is TGTGCCAGCAGAATAGGACAGCATGGCTACACCTTC.

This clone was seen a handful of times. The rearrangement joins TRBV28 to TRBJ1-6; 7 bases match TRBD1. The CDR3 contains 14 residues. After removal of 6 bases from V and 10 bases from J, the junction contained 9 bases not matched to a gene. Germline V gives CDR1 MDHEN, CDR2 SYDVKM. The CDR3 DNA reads TGTGCCAGCAGGCCTGACAGGGCCAGCTCACCCCTCCACTTT. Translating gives CASRPDRASSPLHF.

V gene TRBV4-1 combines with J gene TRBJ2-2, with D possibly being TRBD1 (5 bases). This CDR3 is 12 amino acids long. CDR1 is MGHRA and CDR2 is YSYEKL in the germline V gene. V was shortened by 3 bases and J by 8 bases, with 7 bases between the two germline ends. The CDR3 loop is CASSHWTGELFF. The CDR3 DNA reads TGCGCCAGCAGCCACTGGACAGGGGAGCTGTTTTTT.

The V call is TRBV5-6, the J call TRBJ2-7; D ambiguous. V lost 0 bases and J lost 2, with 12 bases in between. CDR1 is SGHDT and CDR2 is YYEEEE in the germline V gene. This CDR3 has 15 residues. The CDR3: CASSLGRFIAYEQYF. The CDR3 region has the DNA TGTGCCAGCAGCTTGGGTCGGTTTATCGCCTACGAGCAGTACTTC.

CDR3 protein: CASSLNWERYNEQFF. CDR3 DNA sequence: TGCGCCAGCAGCTTAAATTGGGAGCGTTACAATGAGCAGTTCTTC. The rearrangement links TRBV5-1 to TRBJ2-1; possible D gene TRBD2, 5 bases. CDR3 size: 15 residues. Germline CDR1 SGHRS, CDR2 YFSETQ. Trimming shortened V by 2 bases and J by 4 bases, and 13 bases separated the two germline ends.

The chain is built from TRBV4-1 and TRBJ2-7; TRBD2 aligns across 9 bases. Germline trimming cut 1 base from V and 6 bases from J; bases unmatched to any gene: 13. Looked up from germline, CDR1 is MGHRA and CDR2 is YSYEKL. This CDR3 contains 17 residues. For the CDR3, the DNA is TGCGCCAGCAGCCAAGCTGGTCGCGGGAGGGCCGCTGGCGAGCAGTACTTC. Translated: CASSQAGRGRAAGEQYF.

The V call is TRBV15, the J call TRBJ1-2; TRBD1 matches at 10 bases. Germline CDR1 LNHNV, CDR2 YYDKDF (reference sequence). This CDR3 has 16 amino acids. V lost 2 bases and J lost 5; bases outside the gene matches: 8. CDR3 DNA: TGTGCCACCAGCAGACACACCGCGGGACAGGGGTATGGCTACACCTTC. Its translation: CATSRHTAGQGYGYTF.

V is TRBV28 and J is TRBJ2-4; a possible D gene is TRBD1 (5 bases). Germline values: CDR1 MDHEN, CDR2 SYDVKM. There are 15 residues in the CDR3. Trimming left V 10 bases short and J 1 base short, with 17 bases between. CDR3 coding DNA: TGTGCCACTCACAGGATCCCTGAGGCCAAAAACATTCAGTACTTC. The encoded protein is CATHRIPEAKNIQYF.

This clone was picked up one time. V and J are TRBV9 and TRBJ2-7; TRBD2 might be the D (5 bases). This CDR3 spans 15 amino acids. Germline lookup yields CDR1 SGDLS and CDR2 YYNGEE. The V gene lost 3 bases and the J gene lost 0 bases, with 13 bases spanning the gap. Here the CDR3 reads CASSAGLQSSYEQYF. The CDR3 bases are TGTGCCAGCAGCGCTGGACTTCAGTCCTCCTACGAGCAGTACTTC.

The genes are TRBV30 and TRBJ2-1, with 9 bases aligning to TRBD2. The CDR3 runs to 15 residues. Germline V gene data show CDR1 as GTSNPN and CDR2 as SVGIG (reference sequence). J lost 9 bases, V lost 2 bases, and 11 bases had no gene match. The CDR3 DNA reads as TGTGCCTGGAGTCATAAGGGACTAGCACACGGTGAGCAGTTCTTC. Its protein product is CAWSHKGLAHGEQFF. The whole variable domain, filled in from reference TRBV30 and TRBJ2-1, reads SQTIHQWPATLVQPVGSPLSLECTVEGTSNPNLYWYRQAAGRGLQLLFYSVGIGQISSEVPQNLSASRPQDRQFILSSKKLLLSDSGFYLCAWSHKGLAHGEQFFGPGTRLTVL.

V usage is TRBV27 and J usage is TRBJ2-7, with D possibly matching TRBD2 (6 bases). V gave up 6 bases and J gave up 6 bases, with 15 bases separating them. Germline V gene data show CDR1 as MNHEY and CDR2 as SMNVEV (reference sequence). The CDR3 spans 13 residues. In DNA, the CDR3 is TGTGCCAGCAGCCTCTCTAGCGCTGCCGAGCAGTACTTC. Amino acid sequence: CASSLSSAAEQYF.

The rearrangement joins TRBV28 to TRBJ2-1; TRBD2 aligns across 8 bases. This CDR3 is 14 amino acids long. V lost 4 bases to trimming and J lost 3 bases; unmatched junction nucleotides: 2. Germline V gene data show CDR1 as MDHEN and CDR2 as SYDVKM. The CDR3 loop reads CASSSGGNYNEQFF. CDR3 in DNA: TGTGCCAGCAGTTCGGGAGGGAACTACAATGAGCAGTTCTTC.

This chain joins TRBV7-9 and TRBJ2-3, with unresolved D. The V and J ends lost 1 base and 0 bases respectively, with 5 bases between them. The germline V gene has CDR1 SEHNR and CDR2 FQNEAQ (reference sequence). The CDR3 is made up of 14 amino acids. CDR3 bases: TGTGCCAGCAGCTTAGTTCCTAGCACAGATACGCAGTATTTT. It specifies CASSLVPSTDTQYF.